The T cell receptor (beta chain) described here comes from a study of blood T cell repertoires in COVID-19. Study context: T cells, B-cell-depleted T cells, or PBMCs supplied cDNA or gDNA.

The authors' processing: By means of reference gene primer amplification, nucleated cell counts were estimated. The data were produced by immunoSEQ multiplex PCR, yet TCRdb's version contains in-frame clones alone and is incomplete. The V and J calls and the clone size are those of that table, but D and trimming were determined from the DNA. The profile covers 250,000 to 300,000 clones, with about nine tenths appearing a single time and 1.7% taken by the ten largest. The V gene's germline CDR1 is SGHRS and CDR2 YFSETQ. The CDR3 has 17 residues. V lost 0 bases to trimming and J lost 4 bases; unmatched junction nucleotides: 9. Participants were aged about 18 to 95 years, lived in under 25 US areas, and enrolled virtually. Recovery meant two consecutive negative NP/OP PCR tests, professional clearance, or resolved symptoms.

This TCR derives from a woman in her forties who had recovered from COVID-19. The sample comprised PBMCs or T cells enriched from blood (not recorded which). This chain uses TRBV5-1 with TRBJ1-3, with 8 bases fitting TRBD1. CDR3 in amino acids: CASSLGEGTGLGNTIYF. The CDR3 bases are TGCGCCAGCAGCTTGGGCGAGGGGACAGGTTTGGGAAACACCATATATTTT.